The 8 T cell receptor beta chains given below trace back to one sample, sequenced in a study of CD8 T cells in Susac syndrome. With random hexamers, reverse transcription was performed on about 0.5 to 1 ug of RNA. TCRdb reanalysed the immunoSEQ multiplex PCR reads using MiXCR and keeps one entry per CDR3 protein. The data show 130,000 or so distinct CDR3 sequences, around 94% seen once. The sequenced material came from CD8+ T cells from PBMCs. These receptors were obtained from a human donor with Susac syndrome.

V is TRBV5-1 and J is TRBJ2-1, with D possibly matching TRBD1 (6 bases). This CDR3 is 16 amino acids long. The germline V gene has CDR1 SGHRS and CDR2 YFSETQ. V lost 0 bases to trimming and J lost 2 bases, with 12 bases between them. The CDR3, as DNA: TGCGCCAGCAGCTTGGCAGGGGCCCTGACCTACAATGAGCAGTTCTTC. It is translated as CASSLAGALTYNEQFF.

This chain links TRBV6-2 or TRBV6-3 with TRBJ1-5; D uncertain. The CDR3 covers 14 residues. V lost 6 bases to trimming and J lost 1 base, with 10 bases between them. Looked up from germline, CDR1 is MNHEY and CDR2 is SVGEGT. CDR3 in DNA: TGTGCCAGCAGGCCCGTAGGGAGCAATCAGCCCCAGCATTTT. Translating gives CASRPVGSNQPQHF.

The CDR3 DNA follows: TGTGCCAGCAGTTACTCTAGCGTACATGAGCAGTTCTTC. This sequence encodes CASSYSSVHEQFF. The genes are TRBV6-6 and TRBJ2-1, with a tentative D call TRBD2 (5 bases). The V end was cut by 0 bases, the J end by 8 bases, with 8 bases between. CDR3 length: 13 residues. CDR1 and CDR2 from the germline V gene are MNHNY and SVGAGI (reference sequence).

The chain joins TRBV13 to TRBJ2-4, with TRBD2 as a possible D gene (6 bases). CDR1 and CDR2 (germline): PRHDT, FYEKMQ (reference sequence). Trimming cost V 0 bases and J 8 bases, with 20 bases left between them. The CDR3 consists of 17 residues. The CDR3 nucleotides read TGTGCCAGCAGCTTAGGCTTGGACTATAACAAGAGGGACATTCAGTACTTC. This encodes CASSLGLDYNKRDIQYF. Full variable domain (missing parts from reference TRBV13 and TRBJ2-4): AAGVIQSPRHLIKEKRETATLKCYPIPRHDTVYWYQQGPGQDPQFLISFYEKMQSDKGSIPDRFSAQQFSDYHSELNMSSLELGDSALYFCASSLGLDYNKRDIQYFGAGTRLSVL.

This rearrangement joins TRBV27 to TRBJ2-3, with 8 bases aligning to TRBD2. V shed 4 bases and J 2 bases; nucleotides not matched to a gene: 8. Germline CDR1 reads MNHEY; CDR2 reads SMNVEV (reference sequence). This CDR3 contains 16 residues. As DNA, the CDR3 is TGTGCCAGCAGTTCCCGGACTAGCCTCTCCACAGATACGCAGTATTTT. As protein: CASSSRTSLSTDTQYF.

CDR3 sequence: CASSQVMGGDGYTF. The CDR3 DNA reads as TGTGCCAGCAGCCAAGTGATGGGAGGAGATGGCTACACCTTC. The V call is TRBV14, the J call TRBJ1-2; unclear D gene. This CDR3 has 14 residues. The V end was cut by 1 base, the J end by 6 bases, with 12 bases between. Germline assignment: CDR1 SGHDN and CDR2 FVKESK.

The CDR3 spells CASSLREGENTEAFF. CDR3 sequence (DNA): TGCGCCAGCAGCCTCCGGGAAGGGGAAAACACTGAAGCTTTCTTT. The genes are TRBV4-1 and TRBJ1-1; perhaps TRBD1 as D (5 bases). Trimming pared 4 bases from V and 2 bases from J, leaving 14 bases between. The germline V gene encodes CDR1 MGHRA and CDR2 YSYEKL. The CDR3 sequence is 15 residues long.

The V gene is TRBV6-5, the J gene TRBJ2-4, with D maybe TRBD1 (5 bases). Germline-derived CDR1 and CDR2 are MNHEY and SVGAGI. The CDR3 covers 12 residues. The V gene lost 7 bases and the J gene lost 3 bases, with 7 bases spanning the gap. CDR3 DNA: TGTGCCAGCATCGACAGCAAAAACATTCAGTACTTC. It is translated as CASIDSKNIQYF.